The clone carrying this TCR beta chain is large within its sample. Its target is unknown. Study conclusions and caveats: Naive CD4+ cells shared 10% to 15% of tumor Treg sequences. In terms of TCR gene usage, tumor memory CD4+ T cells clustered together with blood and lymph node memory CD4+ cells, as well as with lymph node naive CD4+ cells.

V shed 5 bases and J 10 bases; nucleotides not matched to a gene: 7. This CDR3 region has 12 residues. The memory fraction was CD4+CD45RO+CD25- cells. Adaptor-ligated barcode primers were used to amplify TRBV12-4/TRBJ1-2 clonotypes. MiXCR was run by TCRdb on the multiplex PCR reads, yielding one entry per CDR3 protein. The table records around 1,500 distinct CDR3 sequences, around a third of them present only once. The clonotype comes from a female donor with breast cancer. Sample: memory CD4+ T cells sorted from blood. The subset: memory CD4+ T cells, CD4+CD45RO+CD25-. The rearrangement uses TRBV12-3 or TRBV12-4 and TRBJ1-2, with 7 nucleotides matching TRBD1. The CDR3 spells CASSLSGTAYTF. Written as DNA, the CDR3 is TGTGCCAGCAGTCTATCCGGGACAGCCTACACCTTC.